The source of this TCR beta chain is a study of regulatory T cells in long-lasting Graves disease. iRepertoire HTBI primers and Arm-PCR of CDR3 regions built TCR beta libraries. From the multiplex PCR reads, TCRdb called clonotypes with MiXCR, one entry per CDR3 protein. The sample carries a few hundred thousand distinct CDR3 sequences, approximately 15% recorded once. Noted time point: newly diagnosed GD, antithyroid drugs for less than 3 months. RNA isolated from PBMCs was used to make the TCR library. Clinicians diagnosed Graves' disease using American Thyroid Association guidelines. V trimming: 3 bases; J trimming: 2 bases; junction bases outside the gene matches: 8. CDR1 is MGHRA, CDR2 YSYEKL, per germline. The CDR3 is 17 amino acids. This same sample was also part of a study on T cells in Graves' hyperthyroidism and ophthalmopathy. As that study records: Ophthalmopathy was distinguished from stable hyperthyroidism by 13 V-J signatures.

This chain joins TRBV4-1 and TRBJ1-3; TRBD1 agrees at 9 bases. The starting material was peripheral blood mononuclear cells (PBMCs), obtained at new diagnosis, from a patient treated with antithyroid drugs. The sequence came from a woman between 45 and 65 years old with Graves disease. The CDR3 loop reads CASSQGDRVIAGNTIYF. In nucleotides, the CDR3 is TGCGCCAGCAGCCAGGGGGACAGGGTTATTGCTGGAAACACCATATATTTT.